This T cell receptor beta chain stems from a study of OX40 agonist ivuxolimab in advanced cancers. Assay: immunoSEQ multiplex PCR; the TCRdb copy retains only in-frame clones and omits some. The table has more than 65,000 clones, roughly 78% seen once. The CDR3 runs to 18 residues. The J segment lost 4 bases and the V segment lost 3 bases, leaving 13 bases of the junction unmatched. From germline, CDR1 is SGDLS and CDR2 YYNGEE. This material consisted of CD4+ or CD8+ T cells sorted from blood, taken in a trial of the OX40 agonist ivuxolimab. The source is an adult with an advanced solid tumor such as melanoma, head and neck, liver or kidney cancer. The chain employs TRBV9 and TRBJ2-7; 13 nucleotides match TRBD2. The CDR3 DNA is TGTGCCAGCAGCGCCCGACAACCGGGACTAGCGGGAAGGTACGAGCAGTACTTC. Its translation: CASSARQPGLAGRYEQYF. Full variable domain (remainder filled in from reference TRBV9 and TRBJ2-7): DSGVTQTPKHLITATGQRVTLRCSPRSGDLSVYWYQQSLDQGLQFLIQYYNGEERAKGNILERFSAQQFPDLHSELNLSSLELGDSALYFCASSARQPGLAGRYEQYFGPGTRLTVT.